Each of the 25 T cell receptor beta chains below was sequenced from the same sample in a study of cytomegalovirus exposure and HLA in healthy donors. Primers included in the PCR were 60 Vbeta and 13 Jbeta primers. TCRdb keeps only in-frame clones here, not all; method: immunoSEQ multiplex PCR. The profile shows some 120,000 clones, about 84% of them singletons. The sequencing sample was made of PBMCs. The origin of the receptors is a man aged 18 to 35 in good health and CMV-seropositive.

This rearrangement joins TRBV7-8 to TRBJ2-3; TRBD2 matches at 7 bases. Germline CDR1 is SGHVS and CDR2 is FQNEAQ. This CDR3 has 18 residues. Trimming took 5 bases from V and 0 from J; bases not matched to a gene: 14. This CDR3 reads CASSRPTTKAGSTDTQYF. The CDR3 nucleotides read TGTGCCAGCAGCCGACCCACAACGAAAGCGGGAAGCACAGATACGCAGTATTTT.

This chain connects TRBV5-4 to TRBJ2-5; 8 nucleotides align to TRBD1. CDR1 is SGHNT and CDR2 is YYREEE in the germline V gene (reference sequence). The V gene end was trimmed by 4 bases and the J gene end by 0 bases; junction bases not matched to a gene: 2. CDR3 length equals 14 residues. The CDR3 DNA reads TGTGCCAGCAGCCGGGACAGGTACCAAGAGACCCAGTACTTC. Its translation: CASSRDRYQETQYF. Full variable domain (missing parts from reference TRBV5-4 and TRBJ2-5): ETGVTQSPTHLIKTRGQQVTLRCSSQSGHNTVSWYQQALGQGPQFIFQYYREEENGRGNFPPRFSGLQFPNYSSELNVNALELDDSALYLCASSRDRYQETQYFGPGTRLLVL.

This clone was detected only a few times. The gene calls are TRBV12-5 and TRBJ2-5, with TRBD1 matching over 8 bases. In germline, CDR1 is LGHNT, CDR2 FRNRAP. V gave up 6 bases and J gave up 4 bases; unmatched junction bases: 7. The CDR3 consists of 14 residues. The CDR3 nucleotides read TGTGCTAGTGGCCCCCCAGGGGGCGCAGAGACCCAGTACTTC. Protein: CASGPPGGAETQYF.

The chain recombines TRBV4-3 with TRBJ1-1; weak D call: TRBD1 (5 bases). The CDR3 runs to 13 residues. The germline V gene encodes CDR1 LGHNA and CDR2 YSLEER. Trimming took off 3 bases at V and 3 bases at J, with 8 bases between the two ends. The CDR3 spells CASSHGGDTEAFF. The CDR3 DNA reads TGCGCCAGCAGCCACGGGGGTGACACTGAAGCTTTCTTT.

Comments on this clone: A junction end diverges from the germline sequence, so it may reflect a read error. The genes are TRBV4-1 and TRBJ1-2; the D is unclear. This CDR3 has 11 residues. Looked up from germline, CDR1 is MGHRA and CDR2 is YSYEKL. This CDR3 is CASGQSGGYTF. The CDR3 nucleotides read TGCGCCAGCGGCCAGTCGGGAGGCTACACCTTC.

The chain has TRBV7-2 and TRBJ2-1, with D tentatively TRBD2 (6 bases). Germline CDR1 and CDR2: SGHTA and FQGNSA. The V end lost 6 bases, the J end lost 5 bases, and 20 bases lay between the germline ends. The CDR3 totals 16 residues. CDR3 sequence reads: CASRPRGGVADNEQFF. In DNA form, the CDR3 reads TGTGCCAGCAGACCGAGGGGAGGAGTAGCGGACAATGAGCAGTTCTTC.

The V gene is TRBV4-3, the J gene TRBJ2-5; 10 bases map to TRBD2. This CDR3 is built from 19 residues. CDR1 and CDR2 (germline): LGHNA, YSLEER. V lost 1 base, J lost 2 bases, and 13 bases stayed unmatched. The CDR3 region is CASSQVVGAIAGGQETQYF. CDR3 nucleotides: TGCGCCAGCAGCCAAGTTGTGGGGGCGATAGCGGGAGGACAAGAGACCCAGTACTTC.

The chain combines TRBV18 with TRBJ2-3; 9 nucleotides align to TRBD2. V dropped 0 bases and J dropped 3; count of bases not matched to a gene: 4. Germline assignment: CDR1 KGHSH and CDR2 LQKENI. The CDR3 is 16 amino acids. This chain's CDR3 is CASSPPLLAGTDTQYF. In nucleotides, the CDR3 is TGTGCCAGCTCACCACCGCTTCTAGCGGGGACAGATACGCAGTATTTT.

The chain uses TRBV6-6 and TRBJ1-4; D is perhaps TRBD1 (6 bases). Germline CDR1 reads MNHNY; CDR2 reads SVGAGI (reference sequence). The V and J ends lost 2 bases and 17 bases respectively, with 18 bases between them. The CDR3 spans 13 residues. The DNA for the CDR3 is TGTGCCAGCAGTTACACACGGGGGGACATATGTTTTTTT. Amino acids: CASSYTRGDICFF.

J is TRBJ1-1 and V is TRBV30, with no clear D. The germline V gene encodes CDR1 GTSNPN and CDR2 SVGIG (reference sequence). Trimming cost V 1 base and J 1 base, with 4 bases left between them. There are 12 residues in the CDR3. Here the CDR3 reads CAWSAKNTEAFF. In DNA form, the CDR3 reads TGTGCCTGGAGTGCTAAGAACACTGAAGCTTTCTTT.

This CDR3 reads CASSPNRVGQETQYF. DNA for the CDR3: TGTGCCAGCAGCCCAAACAGGGTAGGGCAAGAGACCCAGTACTTC. The chain uses TRBV5-4 and TRBJ2-5; D perhaps matches TRBD1 (6 bases). Germline assignment: CDR1 SGHNT and CDR2 YYREEE (reference sequence). The length of the CDR3 is 15 residues. Trimming removed 4 bases from V and 2 bases from J, with 15 bases in between.

This clone was seen a few times. The V and J genes are TRBV12-5 and TRBJ2-3, with 15 bases that match TRBD2. Germline-derived CDR1 and CDR2 are LGHNT and FRNRAP. This CDR3 contains 18 residues. The trim removed 5 bases at V and 6 bases at J, leaving 12 bases unmatched. CDR3 loop: CASGLGTSGGPGRDTQYF. The CDR3 DNA is TGTGCTAGTGGTCTCGGGACTAGCGGGGGGCCCGGTCGGGATACGCAGTATTTT.

The gene calls are TRBV7-2 and TRBJ1-1; TRBD1 matches 9 bases. The germline CDR1 and CDR2 sequences are SGHTA and FQGNSA. CDR3 length: 18 amino acids. The junction had 13 bases not matched to a gene; V was cut back by 5 bases and J by 0 bases. The CDR3 spells CASSQRPGTGIMNTEAFF. CDR3 DNA: TGTGCCAGCAGCCAACGCCCCGGGACAGGGATTATGAACACTGAAGCTTTCTTT.

This clone was seen a single time. This sequence joins TRBV30 and TRBJ1-2; 8 bases match TRBD1. The CDR3 contains 15 residues. V trimming: 3 bases; J trimming: 3 bases; junction bases outside the gene matches: 9. The germline V gene encodes CDR1 GTSNPN and CDR2 SVGIG (reference sequence). The CDR3 region has the DNA TGTGCCTGGAGAGCCGGGACAGGTTCCCACTATGGCTACACCTTC. Its protein is CAWRAGTGSHYGYTF.

This chain uses TRBV18 with TRBJ1-5; 10 bases are a match to TRBD1. The CDR3 totals 18 residues. With 3 bases clipped from V and 7 bases from J, the junction kept 15 bases outside the gene matches. CDR1 is KGHSH, CDR2 LQKENI, per germline. CDR3 loop: CASSPWDRGTLRMQPQHF. In DNA form, the CDR3 reads TGTGCCAGCTCACCCTGGGACAGGGGCACCCTACGAATGCAGCCCCAGCATTTT.

This clone was seen a handful of times. The chain links TRBV10-2 to TRBJ1-1; perhaps TRBD1 as D (6 bases). V was trimmed by 4 bases and J by 1 base, leaving 25 bases between them. CDR1 is WSHSY, CDR2 SAAADI, per germline. This CDR3 is 19 amino acids long. Here the CDR3 DNA reads TGCGCCAGCAGTGTTCCAGGACAGTCCCTACAGGACTGGAACACTGAAGCTTTCTTT. This encodes CASSVPGQSLQDWNTEAFF.

The gene calls are TRBV6-1 and TRBJ2-1; 11 positions match TRBD1. V gave up 2 bases and J gave up 7 bases; unmatched junction bases: 10. Germline CDR1 is MNHNS and CDR2 is SASEGT. The CDR3 totals 17 residues. CDR3 DNA: TGTGCCAGCAGTGAATGGAGGGGGGACAGGGGGATTAATGAGCAGTTCTTC. Residues: CASSEWRGDRGINEQFF.

This clone showed up just a few times. This chain connects TRBV19 to TRBJ1-6, with 8 bases matching TRBD1. Germline V lookup: CDR1 LNHDA, CDR2 SQIVND (reference sequence). J lost 10 bases, V lost 4 bases, and 9 bases had no gene match. The CDR3 is made up of 15 amino acids. This chain's CDR3 is CASSTQTGVGSPLHF. The CDR3 bases are TGTGCCAGTAGTACCCAGACAGGGGTTGGATCACCCCTCCACTTT.

J is TRBJ1-4 and V is TRBV2, with D perhaps matching TRBD1 (6 bases). Germline V gene sequence: CDR1 SNHLY, CDR2 FYNNEI. This CDR3 spans 12 amino acids. The ends were cut back, 6 bases at V and 7 bases at J, with 9 bases in the middle. CDR3 protein: CASRRTVEKLFF. The CDR3 DNA follows: TGTGCCAGCAGGAGGACAGTTGAAAAACTGTTTTTT.

The chain is built from TRBV2 and TRBJ2-7; 8 bases are a match to TRBD2. CDR1 and CDR2 (germline): SNHLY, FYNNEI. V lost 4 bases to trimming and J lost 3 bases; unmatched junction nucleotides: 5. The CDR3 is 14 residues long. This CDR3 is CASSAMAGGYEQYF. The CDR3 nucleotides are TGTGCCAGCAGTGCTATGGCGGGGGGCTACGAGCAGTACTTC.

The chain recombines TRBV11-2 with TRBJ2-3; D is uncertain. The ends were cut back, 3 bases at V and 6 bases at J, with 7 bases in the middle. Germline V gene sequence: CDR1 SGHAT, CDR2 FQNNGV. The CDR3 spans 12 residues. The CDR3 nucleotides read TGTGCCAGCAGCTTTTTCCGGGATACGCAGTATTTT. Translating it yields CASSFFRDTQYF. Based on the CDR3 plus reference TRBV11-2 and TRBJ2-3, the full variable domain is EAGVAQSPRYKIIEKRQSVAFWCNPISGHATLYWYQQILGQGPKLLIQFQNNGVVDDSQLPKDRFSAERLKGVDSTLKIQPAKLEDSAVYLCASSFFRDTQYFGPGTRLTVL.

This rearrangement joins TRBV11-3 to TRBJ2-1; 10 bases fit TRBD2. Germline V gives CDR1 SGHNT, CDR2 YENEEA. The CDR3 runs 14 residues. V lost 5 bases, J lost 8 bases, and 6 bases stayed unmatched. The CDR3 region has the DNA TGTGCCAGCAGCGACCACGGGACTAGCGATGAGCAGTTCTTC. As protein: CASSDHGTSDEQFF.

The gene calls are TRBV7-9 and TRBJ2-2, with unresolved D. The CDR3 runs to 13 residues. The V gene lost 3 bases and the J gene lost 6 bases, with 8 bases spanning the gap. Germline V CDR1 and CDR2: SEHNR, FQNEAQ (reference sequence). The CDR3 reads CASSLESAGELFF. As DNA, the CDR3 is TGTGCCAGCAGCTTGGAGTCCGCCGGGGAGCTGTTTTTT.

The gene calls are TRBV11-2 and TRBJ2-2; 10 bases fit TRBD2. CDR1 is SGHAT and CDR2 is FQNNGV in the germline V gene. This CDR3 region has 15 residues. Trimming at V came to 4 bases and at J to 6 bases, leaving 5 bases not matched to a gene. DNA for the CDR3: TGTGCCAGCAGCTCGGAGCGGGAGGGCCCCGGGGAGCTGTTTTTT. Its translation: CASSSEREGPGELFF.

The gene calls are TRBV2 and TRBJ2-7; TRBD2 matches 12 bases. CDR1 SNHLY and CDR2 FYNNEI come from the germline V gene. Losses at the gene ends were 6 bases for V and 1 base for J; bases not matched to a gene: 4. The CDR3 runs 15 residues. In DNA, the CDR3 is TGTGCCAGCAGAATAGGACTAGCGGGATCCTACGAGCAGTACTTC. Its translation: CASRIGLAGSYEQYF.